The present T cell receptor (beta chain) was sequenced within a study of blood T cell repertoires in COVID-19 (TCRdb year 2020). About the full investigation: Collaborator samples came from the United States, Italy and Spain and covered acute and convalescent phases of COVID-19. The prospective study material was composed of cDNA or gDNA derived from T cells, B-cell-depleted T cells, or PBMCs. Samples were obtained from the ongoing ImmuneRACE study (first 160 participants) and from approximately 1,200 subjects provided by 6 global collaborators. Subjects who had been exposed to COVID-19, were actively infected with it, or had recovered from it provided the deeply sampled blood TCRbeta repertoires that made up the dataset. The sample metadata nearly always contained a de-identified subject ID, COVID-19 status, age in years and sex. HLA class I and class II types, where available, came from metadata supplied by the sample provider rather than from assay-based typing. The repertoires were released in a freely available public database meant as a resource for research on the immune response to SARS-CoV-2.

The full study reports these points: The quantity of clinical and demographic metadata differed by source and by participant and was supplied without curation.

Samples from volunteer blood donors who had recovered from COVID-19 were contributed by a second Seattle source. Each collaborating institution followed its own protocols to collect whole blood in K2EDTA tubes. For TCRbeta analysis, collaborators shipped samples as frozen whole blood, isolated PBMCs, or DNA extracted from either of those sample types. The immunoSEQ Assay, a bias-controlled multiplex PCR, was used to amplify TCRbeta CDR3 regions from genomic DNA. Per the source publication's procedure: Nucleated cell counts per sample were estimated from amplification of reference gene primers within the assay. To quantify the absolute abundance of each unique TCRbeta CDR3 rearrangement, sequence reads were collapsed and filtered. For each sample, productive Simpson clonality was calculated as the square root of Simpson's diversity index across productive rearrangements. TCRdb took over this immuneACCESS table, retaining in-frame rearrangements with V and J assigned. Such tables are incomplete; in checked studies, under half of the missing clones stem from an unresolved V gene, and the remainder is unexplained. D and trimming come from the DNA, and the V and J calls and clone size come from that table. The sample table contains approximately 150,000 clones; only one count was recorded for about 91% of them. The ten largest make up just under 4% of the sample.

This clone appeared a single time. No antigen is known for it. No base quality values were provided; no much bigger clone lies one nucleotide off. The receptor's source is an older woman who had recovered from COVID-19. The sample taken for sequencing was peripheral blood.

DNA sequence: TGTGCCAGCGAAAGACAGGGAACTGACGAGCAGTACTTC. Its protein is CASERQGTDEQYF. This chain joins TRBV3-1 (or the pseudogene TRBV3-2) to TRBJ2-7; the junction holds 7 bases that match TRBD1. The germline V gene (reference sequence) yields LGHDT for CDR1 and YNNKEL for CDR2. V has 8 bases trimmed and J has 5 bases trimmed; junction bases matching no gene number 9. The CDR3, cysteine through phenylalanine, is 13 amino acids long. Just CDR3 DNA is preserved here, 39 bases in frame from base 1.